This T cell receptor (beta chain) was sequenced for a study of T cell repertoires and leukemia-associated antigens. Whole-study context: About 16.1 million effective reads came from all samples combined.

Points on this clonotype: Antigen unknown.

The germline CDR1 and CDR2 sequences are LNHNV and YYDKDF (reference sequence). Trimming removed 1 base from V and 0 bases from J, with 16 bases in between. The CDR3 loop spans 19 amino acids. Without fetal bovine serum, CD3+ T cells were rested overnight. Each CDR3 protein is one row after TCRdb ran MiXCR on the 5' RACE reads. The sample shows about 12,000 distinct CDR3 sequences, about two fifths of them seen only once. The V gene is TRBV15, the J gene TRBJ2-6; possible D gene TRBD1, 6 bases. This sequence originates from a female donor in good health. The sequencing input was CD3+ T cells sorted from blood and cultured. In DNA form, the CDR3 reads TGTGCCACCAGCAGAGGCACCGACACAGGGTCCTCTGGGGCCAACGTCCTGACTTTC. This codes for CATSRGTDTGSSGANVLTF.